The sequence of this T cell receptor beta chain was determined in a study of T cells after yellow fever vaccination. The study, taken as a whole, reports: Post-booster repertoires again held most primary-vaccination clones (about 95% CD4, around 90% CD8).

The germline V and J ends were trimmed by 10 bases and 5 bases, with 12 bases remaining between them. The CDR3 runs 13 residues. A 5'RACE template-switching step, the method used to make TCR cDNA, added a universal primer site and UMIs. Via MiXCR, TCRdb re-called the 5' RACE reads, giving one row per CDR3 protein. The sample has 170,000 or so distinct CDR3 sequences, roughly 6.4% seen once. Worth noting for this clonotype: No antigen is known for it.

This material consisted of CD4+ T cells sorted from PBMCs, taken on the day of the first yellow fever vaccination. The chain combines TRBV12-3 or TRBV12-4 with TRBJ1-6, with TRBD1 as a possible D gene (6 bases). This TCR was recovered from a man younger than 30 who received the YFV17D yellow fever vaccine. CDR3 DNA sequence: TGTGCCACCGGACAGAACGATAATTCACCCCTCCACTTT. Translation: CATGQNDNSPLHF.